What follows are 21 T cell receptor beta chains derived from one specimen sequenced in a study of blood T cell repertoires in COVID-19. Sequencing was performed with immunoSEQ multiplex PCR; in TCRdb, only in-frame clones are kept and a portion is missing. The sample carries about 170,000 clones, 80% to 90% recorded once. The sequencing input was peripheral blood. The origin of the receptors is a woman in her 70s who had recovered from COVID-19.

This clone has more than one count but fewer than ten. The chain has TRBV6-6 and TRBJ1-1; D may be TRBD1 (5 bases). Trimming left V 5 bases short and J 1 base short, with 17 bases between. This CDR3 has 16 residues. Germline V gene sequence: CDR1 MNHNY, CDR2 SVGAGI (reference sequence). This CDR3 is CASSPPRGGANTEAFF. CDR3 nucleotide sequence: TGTGCCAGCAGTCCCCCGCGGGGAGGGGCGAACACTGAAGCTTTCTTT.

CDR3 coding DNA: TGTGCCAGCAGTGCGCCAAACAGGGGCGCTAATGAAAAACTGTTTTTT. It specifies CASSAPNRGANEKLFF. The chain carries TRBV25-1 and TRBJ1-4; 7 bases fit TRBD1. The germline CDR1 and CDR2 sequences are MGHDK and SYGVNS. This CDR3 is built from 16 residues. V was clipped by 4 bases and J by 3 bases; unmatched bases: 8. Filled out from reference TRBV25-1 and TRBJ1-4, the complete variable domain reads EADIYQTPRYLVIGTGKKITLECSQTMGHDKMYWYQQDPGMELHLIHYSYGVNSTEKGDLSSESTVSRIRTEHFPLTLESARPSHTSQYLCASSAPNRGANEKLFFGSGTQLSVL.

The chain joins TRBV28 to TRBJ1-3; D gene ambiguous. This CDR3 is built from 15 residues. Germline V lookup: CDR1 MDHEN, CDR2 SYDVKM. V lost 2 bases and J lost 1, with 9 bases in between. The CDR3 spells CASSLTVGSGNTIYF. The CDR3 DNA reads as TGTGCCAGCAGTTTAACGGTCGGTTCTGGAAACACCATATATTTT.

This clone was observed a handful of times. The rearrangement uses TRBV7-3 and TRBJ2-1, with a weak D call TRBD2 (6 bases). The CDR3 covers 16 residues. The germline gives CDR1 SGHTA, CDR2 FQGTGA. With 5 bases removed from V and 2 bases from J, the gap between germline ends came to 16 bases. The CDR3 reads CASSPEGRRTYNEQFF. Written as DNA, the CDR3 is TGTGCCAGCAGCCCGGAGGGCCGGCGGACCTACAATGAGCAGTTCTTC. Complete variable domain (other parts from reference TRBV7-3 and TRBJ2-1): GAGVSQTPSNKVTEKGKYVELRCDPISGHTALYWYRQSLGQGPEFLIYFQGTGAADDSGLPNDRFFAVRPEGSVSTLKIQRTERGDSAVYLCASSPEGRRTYNEQFFGPGTRLTVL.

The V call is TRBV6-5, the J call TRBJ1-2; a weak D match, TRBD1 (6 bases). In germline, CDR1 is MNHEY, CDR2 SVGAGI. Trimming took 6 bases from V and 5 from J, leaving 19 bases between them. CDR3 length equals 15 residues. The chain's CDR3 is CASSPGGGRGYGYTF. For the CDR3, the DNA is TGTGCCAGCAGCCCCGGGGGGGGGCGGGGATATGGCTACACCTTC.

This sequence joins TRBV5-4 and TRBJ2-7, with 10 bases lining up with TRBD2. Germline values: CDR1 SGHNT, CDR2 YYREEE (reference sequence). This CDR3 is built from 14 residues. The J segment lost 4 bases and the V segment lost 6 bases, leaving 7 bases of the junction unmatched. CDR3 DNA sequence: TGTGCCAGCACCTTTAGCGGGGGGAGGTACGAGCAGTACTTC. Its translation is CASTFSGGRYEQYF. The full variable domain, completed using reference TRBV5-4 and TRBJ2-7, is ETGVTQSPTHLIKTRGQQVTLRCSSQSGHNTVSWYQQALGQGPQFIFQYYREEENGRGNFPPRFSGLQFPNYSSELNVNALELDDSALYLCASTFSGGRYEQYFGPGTRLTVT.

The chain is built from TRBV7-2 and TRBJ2-1, with TRBD1 matching 11 bases. J was trimmed by 5 bases and V by 5 bases; bases with no gene match: 8. Germline V CDR1 and CDR2: SGHTA, FQGNSA. The CDR3 loop spans 16 amino acids. The CDR3 region has the DNA TGTGCCAGCAGCACCGGACAGGGGGCGCGGAACAATGAGCAGTTCTTC. This gives the protein CASSTGQGARNNEQFF. The variable domain in full, with the rest retrieved from reference TRBV7-2 and TRBJ2-1, is GAGVSQSPSNKVTEKGKDVELRCDPISGHTALYWYRQSLGQGLEFLIYFQGNSAPDKSGLPSDRFSAERTGGSVSTLTIQRTQQEDSAVYLCASSTGQGARNNEQFFGPGTRLTVL.

This clone was observed a single time. An end of the junction differs from the germline gene, which may be a read error. J is TRBJ1-1 and V is TRBV7-7, with no clear D. Per germline, CDR1 SSHAT and CDR2 FNYEAQ (reference sequence). The CDR3 runs 16 residues. Here the CDR3 DNA reads TGTGCTAGCACCCCACCCCTACGGGGAGTGAACACTGAAGCTTTCTTT. It encodes CASTPPLRGVNTEAFF.

V is TRBV18 and J is TRBJ1-2; D may be TRBD1 (6 bases). Trimming stripped 3 bases from V and 1 base from J, with 15 bases between. CDR1 KGHSH and CDR2 LQKENI come from the germline V gene. The CDR3 has 16 residues. The CDR3 loop reads CASSPGQTPLNYGYTF. Written as DNA, the CDR3 is TGTGCCAGCTCACCGGGACAAACCCCACTTAACTATGGCTACACCTTC.

This clone was counted only a few times. This chain joins TRBV6-6 and TRBJ2-7, with 9 bases lining up with TRBD1. V lost 6 bases, J lost 6 bases, and 9 bases stayed unmatched. In germline, CDR1 is MNHNY, CDR2 SVGAGI (reference sequence). This CDR3 is built from 14 residues. This CDR3 reads CASSPDRDRAEQYF. CDR3 DNA: TGTGCCAGCAGCCCAGACCGGGACAGGGCCGAGCAGTACTTC.

The genes are TRBV20-1 and TRBJ2-1, with D possibly TRBD2 on 5 matching bases. The germline V gene encodes CDR1 DFQATT and CDR2 SNEGSKA (reference sequence). The CDR3 totals 11 residues. V was pared by 7 bases and J by 3 bases, with 7 bases between. The CDR3: CSVGDYNEQFF. The CDR3 DNA reads as TGCAGTGTCGGGGACTACAATGAGCAGTTCTTC.

This chain joins TRBV11-2 and TRBJ1-2, with 10 nucleotides matching TRBD1. Germline CDR1 and CDR2: SGHAT and FQNNGV. This CDR3 comprises 14 residues. The V segment lost 5 bases and the J segment 7 bases; nucleotides outside the gene matches: 7. This chain's CDR3 is CASSTRQGALGYTF. CDR3 in DNA: TGTGCCAGCAGCACCCGACAGGGGGCGCTTGGCTACACCTTC.

The gene calls are TRBV7-9 and TRBJ2-7, with 8 nucleotides matching TRBD1. The V and J ends lost 3 bases and 6 bases, in that order; junction bases with no gene match: 4. The CDR3 runs to 13 residues. Germline CDR1 is SEHNR and CDR2 is FQNEAQ (reference sequence). The CDR3, as DNA: TGTGCCAGCAGCTTCGGACAGGGCTCCGAGCAGTACTTC. It codes for CASSFGQGSEQYF.

The rearrangement uses TRBV7-9 and TRBJ2-7; a weak D match, TRBD2 (7 bases). In germline, CDR1 is SEHNR, CDR2 FQNEAQ (reference sequence). The CDR3 is 12 amino acids. The germline V and J ends were trimmed by 9 bases and 1 base, with 10 bases remaining between them. In DNA, the CDR3 is TGTGCCAGTAGGGGGGGTTCCTACGAGCAGTACTTC. It encodes CASRGGSYEQYF.

The chain joins TRBV5-6 to TRBJ2-7, with TRBD2 as a possible D gene (5 bases). The germline V gene encodes CDR1 SGHDT and CDR2 YYEEEE. V shed 2 bases and J shed 9 bases, with 15 bases lying between them. The CDR3 is 13 residues long. The CDR3 is CASSFGLLDVQYF. Written as DNA, the CDR3 is TGTGCCAGCAGCTTCGGACTGCTAGATGTGCAGTACTTC.

In DNA, the CDR3 is TGTGCCAGCAGCCCCCCAGCGGGGCCCGGTGGGGAGCAGTTCTTC. This sequence encodes CASSPPAGPGGEQFF. The chain is built from TRBV7-6 and TRBJ2-1, with 7 bases matching TRBD2. The germline gives CDR1 SGHVS, CDR2 FNYEAQ. This CDR3 is 15 amino acids long. The junction had 14 bases not matched to a gene; V was cut back by 5 bases and J by 10 bases.

This chain joins TRBV6-1 and TRBJ1-5; D not certain. Germline assignment: CDR1 MNHNS and CDR2 SASEGT. V dropped 5 bases and J dropped 2 bases, with 10 bases sitting between them. The CDR3 spans 14 residues. The CDR3 sequence: CASSFPQGNQPQHF. The CDR3 DNA reads as TGTGCCAGCAGTTTCCCCCAGGGCAATCAGCCCCAGCATTTT.

The chain joins TRBV5-1 to TRBJ2-7, with D possibly TRBD2 on 6 matching bases. Germline V gives CDR1 SGHRS, CDR2 YFSETQ. Deletions cut 2 bases from V and 0 bases from J, with 15 bases between. The CDR3 loop spans 16 amino acids. CDR3 bases: TGCGCCAGCAGCTTCCTCGGGGGAGGCCTCTCCTACGAGCAGTACTTC. Its translation is CASSFLGGGLSYEQYF.

This rearrangement joins TRBV9 to TRBJ2-5; 7 nucleotides agree with TRBD1. Germline V CDR1 and CDR2: SGDLS, YYNGEE. The trim removed 0 bases at V and 0 bases at J, leaving 2 bases unmatched. The length of the CDR3 is 15 residues. In nucleotides, the CDR3 is TGTGCCAGCAGCGTAGGGCAGGGGGACCAAGAGACCCAGTACTTC. It specifies CASSVGQGDQETQYF.

CDR3 in DNA: TGTGCCAGCAGCTCAGAGGCAGATACGCAGTATTTT. Its translation is CASSSEADTQYF. The rearrangement uses TRBV7-2 and TRBJ2-3, with D unclear. Germline-derived CDR1 and CDR2 are SGHTA and FQGNSA. V dropped 4 bases and J dropped 4 bases, with 6 bases sitting between them. The length of the CDR3 is 12 residues.

The V gene is TRBV7-9, the J gene TRBJ1-3; no definite D call. The CDR3 is 16 residues long. Trimming left V 5 bases short and J 0 bases short, with 14 bases between. In germline, CDR1 is SEHNR, CDR2 FQNEAQ (reference sequence). The CDR3 region has the DNA TGTGCCAGCAGCCCCCTTACCCGGAGCTCTGGAAACACCATATATTTT. As protein: CASSPLTRSSGNTIYF.